The 6 T cell receptor beta chains below were found in one sample sequenced in a study of T cells expressing NK-cell markers. TCRdb processed the 5' RACE reads again and assigns one entry to each CDR3 protein, with no DNA. The sample data list more than 400,000 distinct CDR3 sequences. The sequenced sample was blood T cells: a sorted CD56 or NKG2C T cell subset, CD4+ or CD8+ T cells, or bulk PBMC T cells (not recorded which). Receptors were obtained from a woman between 18 and 69 years old in good health.

The rearrangement links TRBV6-5 to TRBJ1-2; absent DNA, TCRdb's TRBD1 call cannot be checked. This CDR3 contains 13 residues. Germline CDR1 is MNHEY and CDR2 is SVGAGI. CDR3 sequence reads: CASSSFIPPSYTF.

This rearrangement joins TRBV12-3 or TRBV12-4 to TRBJ2-6; TCRdb selects TRBD1, and the lack of DNA leaves this call unchecked. The CDR3 spans 20 residues. The CDR3: CASSRALGGADESGANVLTF.

This chain joins TRBV27 and TRBJ2-1; the D gene TCRdb calls, TRBD2, cannot be checked with no DNA. Germline V gene sequence: CDR1 MNHEY, CDR2 SMNVEV (reference sequence). This CDR3 is 16 amino acids long. The CDR3 protein is CASSGLAASTYNEQFF.

The CDR3 region is CASSKLGSQPQHF. J is TRBJ1-5 and V is TRBV21-1. TRBV21-1 is designated a pseudogene. The CDR3 is made up of 13 amino acids.

This rearrangement joins TRBV7-9 to TRBJ1-3; TCRdb indicates TRBD1, and absent DNA this call remains unverified. The germline gives CDR1 SEHNR, CDR2 FQNEAQ (reference sequence). The CDR3 sequence is 15 residues long. CDR3 residues: CASTPDGFSGNTIYF.

The gene calls are TRBV11-2 and TRBJ2-3; checking the TCRdb D call of TRBD1 is not possible without DNA. The CDR3 has 15 amino acids. Per germline, CDR1 SGHAT and CDR2 FQNNGV. The chain's CDR3 is CASSLTPGITDTQYF.